This paragraph reports one TCR beta chain. The antigen remains undetermined. The entry originates in a study of cytomegalovirus exposure and HLA in healthy donors. Germline CDR1 SGHTA, CDR2 FQGNSA. This CDR3 region has 14 residues. V lost 5 bases, J lost 4 bases, and 8 bases stayed unmatched. Study conclusions and caveats: According to the study, about 180 TCR beta chains were cytomegalovirus-associated. In an earlier analysis, most TCR beta V segments were productive about 87% or about 30% of the time.

Amplification used 60 Vbeta primers and 13 Jbeta primers. The data were produced by immunoSEQ multiplex PCR, yet TCRdb's version contains in-frame clones alone and is incomplete. Of approximately 190,000 clones detected, about 83% appear once; the ten largest clones hold more than 1.5%. The TCR originated in a man aged 35-49 years in good health and CMV-seropositive. The rearrangement uses TRBV7-2 and TRBJ2-7; 7 nucleotides align to TRBD1. The material sequenced was PBMCs. CDR3 coding DNA: TGTGCCAGCAGCACCTGGGACAGACCTTACGAGCAGTACTTC. The encoded protein is CASSTWDRPYEQYF.